The 7 T cell receptor beta chains reported below all come from one sample, sequenced in a study of neurological immune-mediated disorders. MiXCR was run by TCRdb on the 5' RACE reads, yielding one entry per CDR3 protein. Found here are fewer than 50,000 distinct CDR3 sequences, around 10% of them singletons; the top ten hold 3.5% to 4%. Regarding time point: technical triplicate 1. Sequencing was carried out using PBMCs. The receptor source for this set is a man aged 55 to 70 with HTLV-1-associated myelopathy (HAM/TSP).

This clonotype was recorded at least ten times. The chain couples TRBV6-6 to TRBJ2-5; 13 bases agree with TRBD2. The V gene end was trimmed by 11 bases and the J gene end by 2 bases; junction bases not matched to a gene: 5. The germline V gene has CDR1 MNHNY and CDR2 SVGAGI (reference sequence). The CDR3 has 14 residues. CDR3 sequence reads: CACRGLAGQETQYF. Written as DNA, the CDR3 is TGTGCCTGCCGGGGACTAGCGGGACAAGAGACCCAGTACTTC.

This clonotype appeared many times. The chain recombines TRBV6-5 with TRBJ1-2; 7 bases are a match to TRBD1. CDR1 is MNHEY, CDR2 SVGAGI, per germline. The CDR3 extends over 13 amino acids. V dropped 6 bases and J dropped 7; count of bases not matched to a gene: 8. CDR3: CASSLSGGSGYTF. CDR3 DNA: TGTGCCAGCAGCCTTTCAGGGGGAAGTGGCTACACCTTC.

This chain joins TRBV6-1 and TRBJ2-5; D not resolved. Trimming took 6 bases from V and 3 from J, leaving 14 bases between them. Looked up from germline, CDR1 is MNHNS and CDR2 is SASEGT. This CDR3 comprises 14 residues. Here the CDR3 DNA reads TGTGCCAGCAGACCTGCGACGTTCGAAGAGACCCAGTACTTC. Protein product: CASRPATFEETQYF.

This clonotype was counted at least ten times. The chain employs TRBV29-1 and TRBJ1-2; 8 positions match TRBD1. CDR3 size: 15 residues. V shed 4 bases and J 8 bases; nucleotides not matched to a gene: 15. Germline V gives CDR1 SQVTM, CDR2 ANQGSEA. The CDR3 bases are TGCAGCGTTGGGGTCTCAACAACAGGGGGAAACGGCTACACCTTC. It codes for CSVGVSTTGGNGYTF.

At least ten counts were recorded for this clonotype. The chain carries TRBV20-1 and TRBJ1-5, with D possibly matching TRBD1 (5 bases). The CDR3 contains 13 residues. The V gene lost 0 bases and the J gene lost 5 bases, with 8 bases spanning the gap. The germline CDR1 and CDR2 sequences are DFQATT and SNEGSKA (reference sequence). The CDR3 DNA reads as TGCAGTGCTAGAGATTGGGGGGATCAGCCCCAGCATTTT. Its protein is CSARDWGDQPQHF.

Ten or more counts support this clonotype. The genes are TRBV12-3 or TRBV12-4 and TRBJ2-5, with D possibly being TRBD1 (6 bases). V was cut by 0 bases and J by 5 bases, with 22 bases left in between. The CDR3 is 18 residues long. The CDR3 DNA sequence: TGTGCCAGCAGTTTAGCGCTTCAGGGGTCACGGCTGGGGGAGACCCAGTACTTC. Translated: CASSLALQGSRLGETQYF.

This clonotype was seen ten or more times. This chain uses TRBV5-5 with TRBJ1-5, with 8 bases fitting TRBD1. The germline V gene has CDR1 SGHKS and CDR2 YYEKEE (reference sequence). The CDR3 runs to 16 residues. The junction had 9 bases not matched to a gene; V was cut back by 0 bases and J by 7 bases. CDR3 protein: CASSLGGRGLIQPQHF. CDR3 DNA sequence: TGTGCCAGCAGCTTGGGTGGCAGGGGGCTGATACAGCCCCAGCATTTT.